This entry describes one T cell receptor beta chain. Its specificity is not known. The data are from a study of identical twins. Germline values: CDR1 SGHTA, CDR2 FQGNSA. CDR3 length: 14 amino acids. V gave up 3 bases and J gave up 6 bases, with 12 bases separating them. Findings and limits, study-wide: Invariant populations such as MAIT and iNKT cells could partly muddle zero-insertion analyses. Beta out-of-frame twin sharing showed a weaker excess.

It was template switching that added a universal primer site, and there were unique molecular identifiers on the cDNA. Using its own MiXCR run on the 5' RACE reads, TCRdb lists one record per CDR3 protein. The table shows a few hundred thousand distinct CDR3 sequences, with roughly an eighth occurring only once. These data were also filed under a second study, of yellow fever vaccine responses in identical twins. That source adds: It has been reported that, in twins, the vaccine T cell response seemed partly convergent and partly personalized.

The V and J genes are TRBV7-2 and TRBJ1-5; a possible D gene is TRBD1 (5 bases). The receptor was isolated from a woman younger than 35 in good health. The sequenced sample was CD4+ T cells sorted from blood. The CDR3, as DNA: TGTGCCAGCAGCTTTGATGGGAGGGGTCAGCCCCAGCATTTT. Its protein product is CASSFDGRGQPQHF. Full variable domain (outside the CDR3, taken from reference TRBV7-2 and TRBJ1-5): GAGVSQSPSNKVTEKGKDVELRCDPISGHTALYWYRQSLGQGLEFLIYFQGNSAPDKSGLPSDRFSAERTGGSVSTLTIQRTQQEDSAVYLCASSFDGRGQPQHFGDGTRLSIL.